The 26 T cell receptor beta chains reported below all come from one sample, sequenced in a study of graft-versus-host responses after intestinal transplantation. Profiled with immunoSEQ multiplex PCR; TCRdb holds only in-frame clones, not every one. The table records 50,000 or so clones, approximately 89% of them present only once. Sequenced here: PBMCs, sampled 118 days after intestinal transplantation. Receptor source: a human patient who received an intestinal transplant, so some T cells may come from the graft donor.

The chain has TRBV2 and TRBJ2-2; D uncertain. The V gene's germline CDR1 is SNHLY and CDR2 FYNNEI. V lost 10 bases and J lost 11, with 14 bases in between. CDR3 length equals 11 residues. CDR3 loop: CATSDHFELFF. The CDR3 DNA follows: TGTGCCACCAGCGACCACTTTGAGCTGTTTTTT.

The chain employs TRBV4-2 and TRBJ1-5; 8 nucleotides agree with TRBD1. V lost 2 bases and J lost 3; bases outside the gene matches: 6. Per germline, CDR1 LGHNA and CDR2 YNFKEQ. The CDR3 loop spans 16 amino acids. Here the CDR3 reads CASSQRTGTPNQPQHF. CDR3 DNA sequence: TGTGCCAGCAGCCAACGGACAGGGACTCCCAATCAGCCCCAGCATTTT.

The chain combines TRBV7-9 with TRBJ2-5; the match to TRBD1 covers 11 bases. Per germline, CDR1 SEHNR and CDR2 FQNEAQ (reference sequence). Germline trimming cut 3 bases from V and 2 bases from J; bases unmatched to any gene: 5. The CDR3 extends over 16 amino acids. In DNA, the CDR3 is TGTGCCAGCAGCTTCGGACAGGGGGCGAAGCAAGAGACCCAGTACTTC. Translation: CASSFGQGAKQETQYF. Full variable domain (missing parts from reference TRBV7-9 and TRBJ2-5): DTGVSQNPRHKITKRGQNVTFRCDPISEHNRLYWYRQTLGQGPEFLTYFQNEAQLEKSRLLSDRFSAERPKGSFSTLEIQRTEQGDSAMYLCASSFGQGAKQETQYFGPGTRLLVL.

The chain has TRBV27 and TRBJ2-7; 13 positions match TRBD2. From germline, CDR1 is MNHEY and CDR2 SMNVEV (reference sequence). With 6 bases clipped from V and 6 bases from J, the junction kept 17 bases outside the gene matches. The CDR3 is 18 amino acids. The CDR3 DNA sequence: TGTGCCAGCAGGGAAACGGTGACTAGCGGGAGGCCCGTAGGCGAGCAGTACTTC. Translation: CASRETVTSGRPVGEQYF.

This chain links TRBV2 with TRBJ2-5; the D gene could be TRBD1 or TRBD2 (5 bases each). This CDR3 has 15 residues. The ends were cut back, 8 bases at V and 6 bases at J, with 22 bases in the middle. CDR1 and CDR2 (germline): SNHLY, FYNNEI. CDR3 amino acids: CASADGANLGKTQYF. The CDR3 region has the DNA TGTGCCAGCGCCGACGGGGCCAACCTCGGGAAGACCCAGTACTTC.

V usage is TRBV4-1 and J usage is TRBJ2-5; no reliable D call. The J call could be wrong; TRBJ2-7 is a better fit for the DNA end. This CDR3 spans 16 amino acids. Germline V CDR1 and CDR2: MGHRA, YSYEKL. CDR3 amino acids: CASSQGPILSSYEQYF. CDR3 bases: TGCGCCAGCAGCCAAGGACCCATCCTTAGCTCCTACGAGCAGTACTTC.

The chain combines TRBV9 with TRBJ2-5; 10 bases line up with TRBD1. The length of the CDR3 is 15 residues. The junction had 2 bases not matched to a gene; V was cut back by 0 bases and J by 3 bases. Germline lookup yields CDR1 SGDLS and CDR2 YYNGEE. The CDR3 DNA reads as TGTGCCAGCAGCGTAGGGGACAGGGGCGAAGAGACCCAGTACTTC. Translated: CASSVGDRGEETQYF.

The chain joins TRBV7-6 to TRBJ2-7; D unresolved. Trimming left V 2 bases short and J 5 bases short, with 16 bases between. The CDR3 loop spans 15 amino acids. Per germline, CDR1 SGHVS and CDR2 FNYEAQ. Written as DNA, the CDR3 is TGTGCCAGCAGCTTACTTCAGCCCGACGGGCACGAGCAGTACTTC. This encodes CASSLLQPDGHEQYF.

This chain links TRBV19 with TRBJ2-3, with D perhaps given as TRBD1 or TRBD2 (5 bases each). V lost 3 bases and J lost 3, with 19 bases in between. The CDR3 loop spans 17 amino acids. Germline V gene lookup returns CDR1 LNHDA and CDR2 SQIVND (reference sequence). The chain's CDR3 is CASSMGVGDRLTDTQYF. The CDR3, as DNA: TGTGCCAGTAGTATGGGGGTGGGGGACCGGTTGACAGATACGCAGTATTTT. The full variable domain, with the rest looked up from reference TRBV19 and TRBJ2-3, is DGGITQSPKYLFRKEGQNVTLSCEQNLNHDAMYWYRQDPGQGLRLIYYSQIVNDFQKGDIAEGYSVSREKKESFPLTVTSAQKNPTAFYLCASSMGVGDRLTDTQYFGPGTRLTVL.

In nucleotides, the CDR3 is TGTGCCAGCAGCTTAGGCGCTAGCGGGGGACAAGAGACCCAGTACTTC. Protein product: CASSLGASGGQETQYF. The chain recombines TRBV11-3 with TRBJ2-5; TRBD2 matches at 10 bases. In germline, CDR1 is SGHNT, CDR2 YENEEA. The CDR3 spans 16 residues. The V gene end was trimmed by 1 base and the J gene end by 2 bases; junction bases not matched to a gene: 4.

This chain uses TRBV15 with TRBJ2-3, with no clear D. Germline V CDR1 and CDR2: LNHNV, YYDKDF (reference sequence). This CDR3 has 13 amino acids. V was trimmed by 6 bases and J by 2 bases, leaving 9 bases between them. CDR3 in amino acids: CATRGFYTDTQYF. In DNA, the CDR3 is TGTGCCACCAGAGGTTTCTACACAGATACGCAGTATTTT. The complete variable domain, with remaining parts taken from reference TRBV15 and TRBJ2-3, reads DAMVIQNPRYQVTQFGKPVTLSCSQTLNHNVMYWYQQKSSQAPKLLFHYYDKDFNNEADTPDNFQSRRPNTSFCFLDIRSPGLGDTAMYLCATRGFYTDTQYFGPGTRLTVL.

This clone was recorded only once. This sequence joins TRBV5-1 and TRBJ1-2, with D perhaps TRBD1 (6 bases). Trimming took off 4 bases at V and 4 bases at J, with 14 bases between the two ends. Germline V gives CDR1 SGHRS, CDR2 YFSETQ. The CDR3 runs 14 residues. For the CDR3, the DNA is TGCGCCAGCAGCGTTCAGGGGCCCCGCTATGGCTACACCTTC. It codes for CASSVQGPRYGYTF.

The chain combines TRBV7-9 with TRBJ1-1, with unresolved D. Per the germline V gene, CDR1 is SEHNR and CDR2 is FQNEAQ (reference sequence). The CDR3 is 18 amino acids. V was cut by 4 bases and J by 1 base, with 22 bases left in between. The CDR3, as DNA: TGTGCCAGCAGCTATTGGCCGGCAGGCATTAGGGCGAACACTGAAGCTTTCTTT. Translation gives CASSYWPAGIRANTEAFF.

This clone was detected a few times. The junction departs from germline at one end; a sequencing error may be responsible. This chain uses TRBV7-8 with TRBJ2-7, with TRBD1 matching over 9 bases. The CDR3 is 13 residues long. Per germline, CDR1 SGHVS and CDR2 FQNEAQ. CDR3 nucleotides: TGTGCCAGCAGTTTAGAGACAGGGGGCGAGCAGTACTTC. Translated: CASSLETGGEQYF.

The chain couples TRBV5-5 to TRBJ2-1; D gene ambiguous. V was clipped by 4 bases and J by 0 bases, with 26 bases between them. Germline-derived CDR1 and CDR2 are SGHKS and YYEKEE (reference sequence). There are 20 residues in the CDR3. The CDR3 is CASSMALGTQAPSSYNEQFF. Here the CDR3 DNA reads TGTGCCAGCAGCATGGCTTTGGGAACCCAAGCCCCATCCTCCTACAATGAGCAGTTCTTC.

The chain is built from TRBV7-9 and TRBJ2-5, with D possibly matching TRBD1 (5 bases). The V end was cut by 1 base, the J end by 3 bases, with 9 bases between. The CDR3 consists of 14 residues. The germline CDR1 and CDR2 sequences are SEHNR and FQNEAQ (reference sequence). In DNA, the CDR3 is TGTGCCAGCAGCTTAGATGACAGAAAAGAGACCCAGTACTTC. Translating gives CASSLDDRKETQYF.

The chain uses TRBV9 and TRBJ1-3; 9 bases line up with TRBD1. This CDR3 is 16 amino acids long. Losses at the gene ends were 1 base for V and 0 bases for J; bases not matched to a gene: 2. Germline CDR1 and CDR2: SGDLS and YYNGEE. CDR3 sequence reads: CASSVSGQGSGNTIYF. The CDR3 DNA is TGTGCCAGCAGCGTATCGGGACAGGGCTCTGGAAACACCATATATTTT.

The chain employs TRBV2 and TRBJ2-7, with D perhaps matching TRBD1 (5 bases). V shed 6 bases and J shed 7 bases, with 16 bases lying between them. From germline, CDR1 is SNHLY and CDR2 FYNNEI. The CDR3 runs 13 residues. The chain's CDR3 is CASRVQGPREQYF. In DNA, the CDR3 is TGTGCCAGCAGGGTCCAGGGCCCTCGGGAGCAGTACTTC.

The V call is TRBV6-6, the J call TRBJ2-1; D is possibly TRBD1 (6 bases). Trimming took off 7 bases at V and 8 bases at J, with 21 bases between the two ends. This CDR3 has 15 residues. Germline lookup yields CDR1 MNHNY and CDR2 SVGAGI (reference sequence). CDR3 sequence: CASTPRLGGGDEQFF. The CDR3 nucleotides read TGTGCCAGCACCCCGAGGTTAGGGGGTGGAGATGAGCAGTTCTTC.

This sequence joins TRBV20-1 and TRBJ2-1; no firm D call. CDR3 length equals 11 residues. V lost 7 bases and J lost 4, with 8 bases in between. Germline assignment: CDR1 DFQATT and CDR2 SNEGSKA (reference sequence). The CDR3 is CSVVGYNEQFF. CDR3 nucleotide sequence: TGCAGTGTAGTGGGTTACAATGAGCAGTTCTTC.

The CDR3 DNA reads TGTGCCAGCTCACCAGTTTCGTCGCGGGAGGGAGGCAATGAGCAGTTCTTC. This sequence encodes CASSPVSSREGGNEQFF. The chain employs TRBV18 and TRBJ2-1, with TRBD2 matching 9 bases. Germline assignment: CDR1 KGHSH and CDR2 LQKENI. The trim removed 2 bases at V and 6 bases at J, leaving 11 bases unmatched. This CDR3 spans 17 amino acids.

This chain links TRBV29-1 with TRBJ2-1; TRBD1 matches at 7 bases. Losses at the gene ends were 0 bases for V and 3 bases for J; bases not matched to a gene: 5. Germline values: CDR1 SQVTM, CDR2 ANQGSEA. This CDR3 contains 15 residues. The CDR3 region has the DNA TGCAGCGTTGAAGATCGACGACAGGGCTACAATGAGCAGTTCTTC. The encoded protein is CSVEDRRQGYNEQFF.

A word on this clone: Other DNA sequences within the sample encode an identical CDR3. The rearrangement joins TRBV19 to TRBJ1-5, with no clear D. Germline V gene sequence: CDR1 LNHDA, CDR2 SQIVND (reference sequence). V was cut by 9 bases and J by 3 bases, with 12 bases left in between. The length of the CDR3 is 13 residues. The CDR3 nucleotides read TGTGCCAGCCACGGACGGTTCAATCAGCCCCAGCATTTT. It codes for CASHGRFNQPQHF.

This clone was recorded only once. This chain uses TRBV30 with TRBJ1-6, with TRBD1 matching over 7 bases. Germline V gene lookup returns CDR1 GTSNPN and CDR2 SVGIG (reference sequence). CDR3 length: 15 amino acids. V lost 2 bases, J lost 5 bases, and 6 bases stayed unmatched. The CDR3 protein is CAWSSRDRNNSPLHF. As DNA, the CDR3 is TGTGCCTGGAGTTCCCGGGACAGAAATAATTCACCCCTCCACTTT.

The rearrangement uses TRBV9 and TRBJ2-7, with D maybe TRBD1 (5 bases). The CDR3 runs to 14 residues. Germline V gene data show CDR1 as SGDLS and CDR2 as YYNGEE. The V and J ends lost 0 bases and 4 bases respectively, with 11 bases between them. CDR3 loop: CASSVGAGFYEQYF. DNA of the CDR3: TGTGCCAGCAGCGTAGGGGCAGGGTTTTACGAGCAGTACTTC. Looking up the rest from reference TRBV9 and TRBJ2-7 gives the full variable domain: DSGVTQTPKHLITATGQRVTLRCSPRSGDLSVYWYQQSLDQGLQFLIQYYNGEERAKGNILERFSAQQFPDLHSELNLSSLELGDSALYFCASSVGAGFYEQYFGPGTRLTVT.

J is TRBJ1-3 and V is TRBV15; D possibly corresponds to TRBD1 (5 bases). The CDR3 consists of 16 residues. The V gene's germline CDR1 is LNHNV and CDR2 YYDKDF (reference sequence). The V and J ends lost 2 bases and 0 bases respectively, with 11 bases between them. In DNA, the CDR3 is TGTGCCACCAGCAGACCAGGGAAGTTCTCTGGAAACACCATATATTTT. Its protein product is CATSRPGKFSGNTIYF. Variable domain in full (rest from reference TRBV15 and TRBJ1-3): DAMVIQNPRYQVTQFGKPVTLSCSQTLNHNVMYWYQQKSSQAPKLLFHYYDKDFNNEADTPDNFQSRRPNTSFCFLDIRSPGLGDTAMYLCATSRPGKFSGNTIYFGEGSWLTVV.